Described below is a single T cell receptor (beta chain) sequence and its context. Its antigen specificity is not known. Base quality data are lacking; no much larger clone is found one base away. Interpreted using the paper, the time point label stands for: about 28 days (+/-7) after the second vaccine dose. AZD1222 recipients given second doses at about 4 weeks or at about 12 weeks were pooled, since spike-specific TCR depth and breadth were not found to differ between the two schedules. Vaccinee samples came from UK trials COV001 and COV002, including a single-blind randomized controlled phase 2/3 trial of AZD1222 (ChAdOx1 nCoV-19) in healthy adults. For TCRbeta chain sequencing, PBMC samples were collected from trial participants at day 0 and at day 28 after the second dose. The data belong to a study of T cell responses to AZD1222 COVID-19 vaccine (dated by TCRdb to the early 2020s). At the level of the whole study: TCR sequencing was performed for 230 to 250 trial participants, of whom approximately 200 were given two doses of AZD1222 and 26 were given two doses of MenACWY control vaccine. Enrollment into the trials was organized by age into subgroups of 18-55, 56-69 and 70-plus years, and those subgroups contained about 150, 27 and 61 TCR-sequenced participants, respectively.

Beyond this particular receptor, the publication reports: Spike-specific TCR breadth and depth rose significantly after two AZD1222 doses compared with day 0 and with MenACWY recipients. CD4 TCRs associated with the vaccine covered the entire spike protein, and the dominant responses were in regions 160-218 and 743-854. Epitopes outside the regions mutated in the B.1.351 and B.1.1.7 variants were reportedly recognized by nearly half of the unique spike-specific TCRs. Because no day 14 peak-response samples were available, repertoires were characterized only after the peak T cell response. Conclusions about previously exposed vaccinees were limited because only six AZD1222 recipients were SARS-CoV-2 seropositive at baseline. Most participants were white British and females outnumbered males, and the authors suggested that clonal diversity may have been underestimated. In the small 56-69-year group, the increase in depth fell short of significance, most likely because of low power.

The CDR3 regions of human TCRbeta chains were analyzed by immunosequencing. The paper's processing steps were these. Repertoire TCRs were matched against a reference library of SARS-CoV-2-specific TCRs generated with the MIRA antigen-specificity platform. Breadth meant the fraction of unique TCRs that were SARS-CoV-2-associated, whereas depth meant the fraction of total T cells that were SARS-CoV-2-associated. Using the MIRA data, each spike-specific TCR was assigned both to the spike region to which the TCR was reactive and to a CD4 or CD8 class. Log10-transformed breadth and depth values were compared by one-way ANOVA with Sidak's multiple comparisons tests. TCRdb obtained this table from immuneACCESS and retained in-frame rearrangements with V and J assigned. These tables miss some clones; where compared with another copy, unresolved V genes account for less than half of the shortfall, and the remainder is unexplained. V, J and clone size are those of that table, while D and trimming were read from the DNA. This sample lists 55,000 to 70,000 clones; roughly 89% were detected once. Clones ranked in the top ten supply roughly 6.1% of the sample.

This TCR was recovered from an adult who received the AZD1222 COVID-19 vaccine. Sequenced here: peripheral blood, sampled 28 days after the second AZD1222 dose.

This receptor carries the CDR3 CASSRAGTDLYGYTF. The DNA is TGTGCCAGCTCACGCGCCGGGACGGACCTCTATGGCTACACCTTC. The chain is encoded by TRBV18 joined to TRBJ1-2; possibly the D gene is TRBD1, per 5 matching bases. The germline V gene encodes CDR1 KGHSH and CDR2 LQKENI. V loses 4 bases, J loses 4 bases, and the germline ends lie 16 bases apart. Reading from cysteine to phenylalanine, the CDR3 counts 15 amino acids. Just the 45-base CDR3 DNA is kept, in frame starting at base 1.